The rows below give T cell receptor beta chains drawn from one sample of a study of early T cells in non-severe SARS-CoV-2 infection. TCRdb re-analysed the 5' RACE reads in MiXCR, keeping a single row per CDR3 protein. The sample carries about 110,000 distinct CDR3 sequences, 11% recorded once. The sample was whole blood. The receptors derive from an adult who was a healthcare worker with PCR-confirmed SARS-CoV-2 infection or an uninfected control (not recorded which). Both conserved end residues are part of each CDR3. The D gene is left open where the match is weak. The size entry is marked missing in some rows and otherwise reads once, few, many or a size class.

TRBV6-5	NA	TRBJ2-5	many	TGTGCCAGCAGTTACTCTCCAACAGCCCAAGAGACCCAGTACTTC	CASSYSPTAQETQYF
TRBV5-1	NA	TRBJ2-2	few	TGCGCCAGCAGCATAAATCCAGGGTTGACCGGGGAGCTGTTTTTT	CASSINPGLTGELFF
TRBV3-1	NA	TRBJ2-1	many	TGTGCCAGCAGCCAAGGATCGGGACCCCCTAGGCCTGAGCAGTTCTTC	CASSQGSGPPRPEQFF
TRBV28	NA	TRBJ2-7	NA	TGTGCCAGCAGTTTAATCTACGAGCAGTACTTC	CASSLIYEQYF
TRBV6-6	TRBD1	TRBJ1-5	NA	TGTGCCAGCAGTTACGACAGGGGGCCAGAGCCCCAGCATTTT	CASSYDRGPEPQHF
TRBV5-5	NA	TRBJ2-2	NA	TGTGCCAGCAGCTTGGGGGTGCACGGGGAGCTGTTTTTT	CASSLGVHGELFF
TRBV7-7	TRBD1	TRBJ2-7	NA	TGTGCCAGCAGCCCCCGGGACAGGTCCTACGAGCAGTACTTC	CASSPRDRSYEQYF
TRBV20-1	NA	TRBJ1-1	NA	TGCAGTGCCCCTGAGGGGACTGAAGCTTTCTTT	CSAPEGTEAFF
TRBV12-3/TRBV12-4	TRBD2	TRBJ2-5	many	TGTGCCAGCAGTTTAAAGGGACTAGCGGGAGGTGGGGAGACCCAGTACTTC	CASSLKGLAGGGETQYF
TRBV5-5	NA	TRBJ1-2	many	TGTGCCAGCAGCTTGGGAGGCCCTCAGGGGCCGGACTATGGCTACACCTTC	CASSLGGPQGPDYGYTF
TRBV24-1	TRBD2	TRBJ2-4	NA	TGTGCCACCAGTGATGGGTCTAGCGGCAGGAACATTCAGTACTTC	CATSDGSSGRNIQYF
TRBV9	NA	TRBJ2-2	NA	TGTGCCAGCACCAAATACTCCGAGGGTACCGGGGAGCTGTTTTTT	CASTKYSEGTGELFF
TRBV7-2	NA	TRBJ2-1	many	TGTGCCAGCAGCTCCAGCGCGGGACCCCGATCCTACAATGAGCAGTTCTTC	CASSSSAGPRSYNEQFF
TRBV20-1	TRBD1	TRBJ2-7	few	TGCAGTGCCGACGTCACGGGACAGGAGTTCTACGAGCAGTACTTC	CSADVTGQEFYEQYF
TRBV10-3	TRBD1	TRBJ1-4	few	TGTGCCATCGGGGGACAGGGACCGAATGAAAAACTGTTTTTT	CAIGGQGPNEKLFF
TRBV10-3	NA	TRBJ1-1	many	TGTGCCATTAAAGGGGCAGCTTACCGAGCTCAAGCTTTCTTT	CAIKGAAYRAQAFF
TRBV12-3/TRBV12-4	NA	TRBJ2-5	many	TGTGCCAGCAGTTTCAGTGTCCAAGAGACCCAGTACTTC	CASSFSVQETQYF
TRBV28	NA	TRBJ1-3	many	TGTGCCAGCAAGGGCTCTGGAAACACCATATATTTT	CASKGSGNTIYF
TRBV18	NA	TRBJ2-1	few	TGTGCCAGCTCACCAAGGGCGGGACAATACAATGAGCAGTTCTTC	CASSPRAGQYNEQFF
TRBV18	NA	TRBJ2-3	many	TGTGCCAGCTCACGAAACCCCAGGGGAGATACGCAGTATTTT	CASSRNPRGDTQYF
TRBV20-1	TRBD2	TRBJ2-2	few	TGCAGTGCACCGCTAGCGGGAGGGCCGGGAACCGGGGAGCTGTTTTTT	CSAPLAGGPGTGELFF
TRBV20-1	NA	TRBJ2-3	many	TGCAGTGCTAGTGTCGGGAGCACAGATACGCAGTATTTT	CSASVGSTDTQYF
TRBV28	TRBD2	TRBJ2-1	many	TGTGCCAGCAGTTCCCTACTAGCGTCCAATGAGCAGTTCTTC	CASSSLLASNEQFF
TRBV28	NA	TRBJ1-1	many	TGTGCCAGCAGTTTTCACACGAACACTGAAGCTTTCTTT	CASSFHTNTEAFF
TRBV7-9	NA	TRBJ2-1	many	TGTGCCAGCAGCCCTGGGGTCGACAATGAGCAGTTCTTC	CASSPGVDNEQFF
TRBV12-3/TRBV12-4	NA	TRBJ2-7	many	TGTGCCAGCGGAAGACTAGAGTACGAGCAGTACTTC	CASGRLEYEQYF
TRBV12-3/TRBV12-4	NA	TRBJ1-6	few	TGTGCCAGCAAGCCGTGGCTGGACTATAATTCACCCCTCCACTTT	CASKPWLDYNSPLHF
TRBV6-1	TRBD2	TRBJ2-3	many	TGTGCCATCTCTAAAGCGGGAGCCCCCGATACGCAGTATTTT	CAISKAGAPDTQYF
TRBV29-1	TRBD1	TRBJ1-2	NA	TGCAGCGCCCGGGACAGGGGAAGGTCTGGCTACACCTTC	CSARDRGRSGYTF
TRBV5-8	NA	TRBJ1-5	few	TGTGCCAGCAGCTTGAGATGGGAGCAGCCCCAGCATTTT	CASSLRWEQPQHF
TRBV6-5	NA	TRBJ2-2	many	TGTGCCAGCAGTTATAGGACCGGGGAGCTGTTTTTT	CASSYRTGELFF
TRBV20-1	NA	TRBJ2-2	few	TGCAGTGCTAGAAAGGCAGGACTGAACACCGGGGAGCTGTTTTTT	CSARKAGLNTGELFF
TRBV20-1	NA	TRBJ2-7	many	TGCAGTGCTCCCTCTGGGTGCGGGACATGTCCGTACGAGCAGTACTTC	CSAPSGCGTCPYEQYF
TRBV28	TRBD1	TRBJ2-3	few	TGTGCCAGCAGCTATGACAGGGTCCGACTCGAAACAGATACGCAGTATTTT	CASSYDRVRLETDTQYF
TRBV28	TRBD1	TRBJ2-3	few	TGTGCCAGCCATGACAGGGGAAACACAGATACGCAGTATTTT	CASHDRGNTDTQYF
TRBV15	NA	TRBJ1-3	many	TGTGCCACCAGTCCTTTTACAGGGAATGGAAACACCATATATTTT	CATSPFTGNGNTIYF
TRBV10-1	NA	TRBJ1-1	few	TGCGCCAGCAGCCAGGGGTTTTCCACTGAAGCTTTCTTT	CASSQGFSTEAFF
TRBV19	NA	TRBJ1-1	NA	TGTGCCAGCAGGGTTAGCATGAACACTGAAGCTTTCTTT	CASRVSMNTEAFF
TRBV28	NA	TRBJ2-7	NA	TGTGCCAGCAGACCTGCCGGGAGCTACGAGCAGTACTTC	CASRPAGSYEQYF
TRBV3-1	TRBD1	TRBJ2-6	NA	TGTGCCAGCAGGGGACAGAGTGGGGCCAACGTCCTGACTTTC	CASRGQSGANVLTF
TRBV12-3/TRBV12-4	NA	TRBJ1-2	NA	TGTGCCAGCCAGGGACGGGACTATGGCTACACCTTC	CASQGRDYGYTF
TRBV12-3/TRBV12-4	TRBD1	TRBJ1-1	few	TGTGCCAGCAGGCAGACAGGGAGGCTCACTGAAGCTTTCTTT	CASRQTGRLTEAFF
TRBV18	NA	TRBJ2-5	NA	TGTGCCAGCTCACCGGTCGCCCCAGGACAGAAAGAGACCCAGTACTTC	CASSPVAPGQKETQYF
TRBV28	NA	TRBJ2-1	NA	TGTGCCAGCAGTTTAGCGGAGGGCGAGCAGTTCTTC	CASSLAEGEQFF
TRBV20-1	TRBD2	TRBJ2-3	many	TGCAGTGCTAGAGATGAACTAGCGGGAGTAAAGACAGATACGCAGTATTTT	CSARDELAGVKTDTQYF
TRBV7-9	NA	TRBJ2-1	many	TGTGCCAGCAGCACTGAACTAGTGTCCCCCTACAATGAGCAGTTCTTC	CASSTELVSPYNEQFF